This T cell receptor (beta chain) was retrieved from a study of CD8 T cells in ankylosing spondylitis. Study-level points and caveats: Within matched ankylosing spondylitis synovial fluid, disease-linked clones were reportedly significantly enriched.

TCRdb fed the 5' RACE reads into MiXCR, producing one record per CDR3 protein. The data hold under 250,000 distinct CDR3 sequences, with approximately 30% observed a single time. For this clonotype: The antigen is unknown.

Germline CDR1 is MNHNS and CDR2 is SASEGT. J was trimmed by 7 bases and V by 2 bases; bases with no gene match: 14. The CDR3 runs 17 residues. Sequenced: blood, either unsorted or a sorted T cell fraction (not recorded which). V usage is TRBV6-1 and J usage is TRBJ2-3, with 8 nucleotides matching TRBD1. This sequence was found in a male donor with ankylosing spondylitis or in good health (not recorded which). The CDR3 region has the DNA TGTGCCAGCAGTGAAAATCAAGGCAGGGGGCGCCTAAATACGCAGTATTTT. This translates into CASSENQGRGRLNTQYF.